These 30 T cell receptor beta chains were sequenced from one sample in a study of blood T cell repertoires in COVID-19. The table came from immunoSEQ multiplex PCR; TCRdb's copy has only in-frame clones and leaves some out. The profile covers fewer than 75,000 clones, with roughly 86% appearing a single time and less than 7% taken by the ten largest. Sequenced input: peripheral blood. These receptors all come from a man aged 60 to 69 with active or convalescent COVID-19.

The V and J genes are TRBV5-1 and TRBJ1-2; D is undetermined. The length of the CDR3 is 13 residues. In germline, CDR1 is SGHRS, CDR2 YFSETQ. Trimming shortened V by 4 bases and J by 3 bases, and 10 bases separated the two germline ends. The CDR3 is CASSADWDYGYTF. The DNA for the CDR3 is TGCGCCAGCAGCGCAGACTGGGACTATGGCTACACCTTC. Full variable domain (rest looked up from reference TRBV5-1 and TRBJ1-2): KAGVTQTPRYLIKTRGQQVTLSCSPISGHRSVSWYQQTPGQGLQFLFEYFSETQRNKGNFPGRFSGRQFSNSRSEMNVSTLELGDSALYLCASSADWDYGYTFGSGTRLTVV.

The J gene is TRBJ1-1, the V gene TRBV10-3; 7 bases are shared with TRBD1. After removal of 2 bases from V and 1 base from J, the junction contained 4 bases not matched to a gene. Per the germline V gene, CDR1 is ENHRY and CDR2 is SYGVKD. CDR3 length equals 15 residues. The chain's CDR3 is CAISERDSQNTEAFF. The CDR3 nucleotides are TGTGCCATCAGTGAGCGGGACAGTCAGAACACTGAAGCTTTCTTT.

This rearrangement joins TRBV6-5 to TRBJ2-7; TRBD1 matches 12 bases. The V gene end was trimmed by 7 bases and the J gene end by 3 bases; junction bases not matched to a gene: 4. The V gene's germline CDR1 is MNHEY and CDR2 SVGAGI. This CDR3 has 14 residues. Written as DNA, the CDR3 is TGTGCCAGCACCCGGGACAGGGGGCGCTACGAGCAGTACTTC. This translates into CASTRDRGRYEQYF.

V and J are TRBV23-1 and TRBJ1-5; tentative D call: TRBD1 (6 bases). TRBV23-1 is an ORF, and what it does is uncertain. This CDR3 is built from 16 residues. The V end lost 5 bases, the J end lost 5 bases, and 19 bases lay between the germline ends. In DNA form, the CDR3 reads TGCGCCAGCAGTAGATCGTACAGGGTTGGGGATCAGCCCCAGCATTTT. Protein: CASSRSYRVGDQPQHF.

This rearrangement joins TRBV30 to TRBJ1-1, with unresolved D. The CDR3 is 14 amino acids. The V end lost 1 base, the J end lost 5 bases, and 14 bases lay between the germline ends. CDR1 GTSNPN and CDR2 SVGIG come from the germline V gene (reference sequence). This CDR3 reads CAWSGLAGNTEAFF. CDR3 nucleotides: TGTGCCTGGAGTGGGCTGGCGGGGAATACTGAAGCTTTCTTT.

The rearrangement links TRBV30 to TRBJ2-4; TRBD1 matches at 7 bases. After removal of 0 bases from V and 8 bases from J, the junction contained 4 bases not matched to a gene. The CDR3 covers 13 residues. Germline lookup yields CDR1 GTSNPN and CDR2 SVGIG (reference sequence). The CDR3 spells CAWSVGQGDIQYF. CDR3 DNA sequence: TGTGCCTGGAGTGTGGGCCAGGGGGACATTCAGTACTTC.

This clone was observed a few times. The J gene is TRBJ1-1, the V gene TRBV28; TRBD1 agrees at 7 bases. Germline values: CDR1 MDHEN, CDR2 SYDVKM. With 1 base clipped from V and 9 bases from J, the junction kept 5 bases outside the gene matches. The CDR3 contains 13 residues. CDR3 sequence reads: CASSLSGDRKAFF. CDR3 nucleotides: TGTGCCAGCAGTTTATCAGGGGACAGAAAAGCTTTCTTT.

The gene calls are TRBV19 and TRBJ2-1; weak D call: TRBD2 (6 bases). The length of the CDR3 is 15 residues. The V and J ends lost 4 bases and 6 bases respectively, with 16 bases between them. Germline V gene data show CDR1 as LNHDA and CDR2 as SQIVND (reference sequence). Here the CDR3 reads CASSTGRNGANEQFF. CDR3 sequence (DNA): TGTGCCAGTAGTACCGGGAGAAATGGTGCCAATGAGCAGTTCTTC.

CDR3 in amino acids: CASSVRQGEKLFF. CDR3 nucleotides: TGTGCCAGCAGTGTGCGACAGGGTGAAAAACTGTTTTTT. The rearrangement joins TRBV12-3 or TRBV12-4 to TRBJ1-4; TRBD1 matches 7 bases. V shed 5 bases, J shed 7 bases, and the junction held 4 bases outside the gene matches. The CDR3 totals 13 residues.

To note about this clone: This CDR3 is also generated by other DNA sequences in the sample. The rearrangement uses TRBV4-3 and TRBJ2-7; 8 bases agree with TRBD1. This CDR3 spans 12 amino acids. Germline V gene sequence: CDR1 LGHNA, CDR2 YSLEER. V trimming: 7 bases; J trimming: 3 bases; junction bases outside the gene matches: 2. The CDR3 sequence: CASKGQGYEQYF. In nucleotides, the CDR3 is TGCGCCAGCAAAGGACAGGGCTACGAGCAGTACTTC.

This rearrangement joins TRBV11-2 to TRBJ2-7; 7 nucleotides match TRBD2. Germline CDR1 reads SGHAT; CDR2 reads FQNNGV. Losses at the gene ends were 2 bases for V and 5 bases for J; bases not matched to a gene: 0. This CDR3 has 12 residues. The CDR3 DNA reads as TGTGCCAGCAGCTTACGGGGGGACGAGCAGTACTTC. It translates to CASSLRGDEQYF.

The chain combines TRBV28 with TRBJ2-2; no definite D call. The CDR3 has 15 residues. V shed 5 bases and J shed 1 base, with 11 bases lying between them. The V gene's germline CDR1 is MDHEN and CDR2 SYDVKM. The CDR3 DNA reads as TGTGCCAGCAGTCTGGTCGCAGAGAACACCGGGGAGCTGTTTTTT. Its protein product is CASSLVAENTGELFF.

The chain joins TRBV6-2 or TRBV6-3 to TRBJ2-2; 14 bases map to TRBD2. V was clipped by 2 bases and J by 5 bases; unmatched bases: 4. Germline CDR1 and CDR2: MNHEY and SVGEGT. The CDR3 totals 17 residues. CDR3 DNA: TGTGCCAGCAGTTACGCCGGACTAGCGGGAGGAACCGGGGAGCTGTTTTTT. Translated, it gives CASSYAGLAGGTGELFF.

The CDR3 loop reads CASRMTSDEQYF. CDR3 in DNA: TGTGCCAGCAGAATGACTAGTGACGAGCAGTACTTC. V and J are TRBV2 and TRBJ2-7; the D gene is possibly TRBD2 (6 bases). Germline CDR1 is SNHLY and CDR2 is FYNNEI. Trimming removed 6 bases from V and 5 bases from J, with 11 bases in between. This CDR3 is built from 12 residues.

The genes are TRBV10-3 and TRBJ2-2; 11 bases fit TRBD1. The CDR3 loop spans 20 amino acids. Germline loops: CDR1 ENHRY, CDR2 SYGVKD. V was pared by 8 bases and J by 3 bases, with 20 bases of the junction left unmatched. CDR3 in DNA: TGTGCCATCGGGACCAAGACCGGGACAGGGGGATTAGTTCACACCGGGGAGCTGTTTTTT. Its translation: CAIGTKTGTGGLVHTGELFF.

This chain uses TRBV27 with TRBJ2-7; possibly TRBD2 for D (6 bases). The length of the CDR3 is 14 residues. The V gene lost 8 bases and the J gene lost 3 bases, with 17 bases spanning the gap. Per the germline V gene, CDR1 is MNHEY and CDR2 is SMNVEV (reference sequence). CDR3 sequence: CASSGVWNSYEQYF. The CDR3, as DNA: TGTGCCAGCTCGGGGGTTTGGAACAGCTACGAGCAGTACTTC.

J is TRBJ2-1 and V is TRBV7-3; 10 nucleotides line up with TRBD2. J lost 7 bases, V lost 2 bases, and 5 bases had no gene match. This CDR3 has 15 residues. In germline, CDR1 is SGHTA, CDR2 FQGTGA. The CDR3: CASSLLAGAGNEQFF. The CDR3 DNA reads as TGTGCCAGCAGCTTACTAGCGGGGGCCGGGAATGAGCAGTTCTTC.

The chain has TRBV5-4 and TRBJ2-1; 11 positions match TRBD2. This CDR3 has 16 amino acids. The germline gives CDR1 SGHNT, CDR2 YYREEE (reference sequence). The ends lost 4 bases at V and 3 bases at J; junction bases unmatched: 6. CDR3 sequence: CASSVFSGRGYNEQFF. The CDR3 nucleotides are TGTGCCAGCAGCGTATTTAGCGGGAGGGGCTACAATGAGCAGTTCTTC.

The chain links TRBV6-6 to TRBJ1-1; TRBD1 might be the D (6 bases). Deletions cut 7 bases from V and 0 bases from J, with 12 bases between. Germline-derived CDR1 and CDR2 are MNHNY and SVGAGI (reference sequence). The CDR3 runs 14 residues. CDR3 sequence reads: CASTGQLMNTEAFF. The CDR3 DNA follows: TGTGCCAGCACCGGACAGTTAATGAACACTGAAGCTTTCTTT.

The J gene is TRBJ1-2, the V gene TRBV6-1; weak D call: TRBD1 (6 bases). Trimming cost V 3 bases and J 8 bases, with 16 bases left between them. CDR1 and CDR2 (germline): MNHNS, SASEGT. This CDR3 region has 14 residues. The CDR3 protein is CASSEVGPGDGYTF. In DNA form, the CDR3 reads TGTGCCAGCAGTGAGGTTGGCCCAGGGGACGGCTACACCTTC.

CDR3 DNA: TGTGCCACCACCAAACAGGGTAGTGACACCGGGGAGCTGTTTTTT. Translated: CATTKQGSDTGELFF. The chain has TRBV24-1 and TRBJ2-2, with D maybe TRBD1 (6 bases). The CDR3 runs to 15 residues. V lost 8 bases and J 3 bases, leaving 15 bases between the germline ends. Germline assignment: CDR1 KGHDR and CDR2 SFDVKD.

The chain joins TRBV15 to TRBJ1-4, with 8 bases that match TRBD1. From germline, CDR1 is LNHNV and CDR2 YYDKDF (reference sequence). The CDR3 has 15 residues. Trimming took 7 bases from V and 1 from J; bases not matched to a gene: 5. CDR3 sequence (DNA): TGTGCCACCAATGACAGGGGAGGAACTAATGAAAAACTGTTTTTT. It specifies CATNDRGGTNEKLFF.

V is TRBV9 and J is TRBJ2-7, with D possibly being TRBD1 (7 bases). Germline V gene data show CDR1 as SGDLS and CDR2 as YYNGEE. With 4 bases removed from V and 0 bases from J, the gap between germline ends came to 11 bases. The CDR3 covers 14 residues. CDR3: CASSPGDSSYEQYF. The CDR3 DNA is TGTGCCAGCAGCCCGGGGGACAGCTCCTACGAGCAGTACTTC.

This sequence joins TRBV5-1 and TRBJ1-5; 7 bases map to TRBD1. The junction had 1 base not matched to a gene; V was cut back by 3 bases and J by 4 bases. The V gene's germline CDR1 is SGHRS and CDR2 YFSETQ. The CDR3 contains 13 residues. CDR3 nucleotides: TGCGCCAGCAGCTACAGGGGTAATCAGCCCCAGCATTTT. Amino acid sequence: CASSYRGNQPQHF.

The gene calls are TRBV9 and TRBJ2-5, with 14 bases lining up with TRBD2. Germline CDR1 reads SGDLS; CDR2 reads YYNGEE. J was trimmed by 3 bases and V by 4 bases; bases with no gene match: 5. The length of the CDR3 is 16 residues. CDR3 nucleotides: TGTGCCAGCAGCCTTGGACTAGCGGGGGGTAAAGAGACCCAGTACTTC. Translated, it gives CASSLGLAGGKETQYF.

This clone came up once. The chain carries TRBV6-1 and TRBJ1-3; D is unresolved. The CDR3 consists of 13 residues. Germline loops: CDR1 MNHNS, CDR2 SASEGT. Trimming took 6 bases from V and 4 from J, leaving 10 bases between them. The CDR3 loop reads CASRTRGGNTIYF. Here the CDR3 DNA reads TGTGCCAGCAGAACACGAGGCGGAAACACCATATATTTT.

In its sample, this clone was seen once. V gene TRBV7-9 combines with J gene TRBJ1-6; 9 bases are a match to TRBD1. The V gene's germline CDR1 is SEHNR and CDR2 FQNEAQ (reference sequence). V lost 4 bases and J lost 9; bases outside the gene matches: 13. CDR3 length: 17 amino acids. CDR3 DNA: TGTGCCAGCAGCTCCCGGACAGGGGACTCTGGACGTTCACCCCTCCACTTT. It encodes CASSSRTGDSGRSPLHF.

The rearrangement joins TRBV5-6 to TRBJ2-7; 7 bases line up with TRBD1. V trimming: 1 base; J trimming: 5 bases; junction bases outside the gene matches: 9. The CDR3 sequence is 15 residues long. CDR1 is SGHDT and CDR2 is YYEEEE in the germline V gene. CDR3 in amino acids: CASSLRVTGSHEQYF. CDR3 nucleotides: TGTGCCAGCAGCTTGAGGGTGACAGGGAGCCACGAGCAGTACTTC.

This clone was picked up a small number of times. The chain couples TRBV4-1 to TRBJ1-1; D remains ambiguous. Trimming pared 3 bases from V and 7 bases from J, leaving 21 bases between. CDR3 length: 16 amino acids. Germline CDR1 is MGHRA and CDR2 is YSYEKL. CDR3 bases: TGCGCCAGCAGCCAGACCAACGGGGTCCGAAGAATTGAAGCTTTCTTT. Translating it yields CASSQTNGVRRIEAFF.

J is TRBJ2-5 and V is TRBV20-1; D not resolved. The V end was cut by 4 bases, the J end by 5 bases, with 8 bases between. This CDR3 spans 11 amino acids. Germline lookup yields CDR1 DFQATT and CDR2 SNEGSKA (reference sequence). CDR3 DNA: TGCAGTGCTATCGCGTGGGAGACCCAGTACTTC. This sequence encodes CSAIAWETQYF.